Below are 9 T cell receptor beta chains sequenced from a single sample in a study of control samples from healthy donors and cancer patients. Repertoires were generated with immunoSEQ multiplex PCR, while TCRdb's copy carries only in-frame clones and drops some. The sample comprises more than 150,000 clones, about 94% of which are singletons, and less than 0.75% rests with the top ten. Sequenced material: blood. These receptors all come from a woman aged 25 to 45 in good health.

In nucleotides, the CDR3 is TGCAGCGTGGCTCGTAGCAAGGCCCTATTAGCCAAAAACATTCAGTACTTC. It translates to CSVARSKALLAKNIQYF. The chain has TRBV29-1 and TRBJ2-4; D unclear. Trimming removed 6 bases at V and 0 bases at J, with 21 bases between. The CDR3 totals 17 residues. CDR1 SQVTM and CDR2 ANQGSEA come from the germline V gene.

The chain links TRBV28 to TRBJ2-7; 9 nucleotides line up with TRBD1. This CDR3 comprises 15 residues. V dropped 3 bases and J dropped 2; count of bases not matched to a gene: 5. The V gene's germline CDR1 is MDHEN and CDR2 SYDVKM. CDR3 DNA: TGTGCCAGCAGTTTGCCGGGACAGGGAACCTACGAGCAGTACTTC. This codes for CASSLPGQGTYEQYF.

This clone appeared once. The CDR3: CASPRRGGYGYTF. In nucleotides, the CDR3 is TGTGCCAGCCCAAGGAGGGGAGGCTATGGCTACACCTTC. V gene TRBV25-1 combines with J gene TRBJ1-2; D is possibly TRBD1 (5 bases). V was trimmed by 8 bases and J by 4 bases, leaving 14 bases between them. Germline CDR1 MGHDK, CDR2 SYGVNS. The CDR3 extends over 13 amino acids.

In nucleotides, the CDR3 is TGTGCCAGCAGCTCCGGACTAGCGGGATTAAATGAGCAGTTCTTC. It codes for CASSSGLAGLNEQFF. The chain recombines TRBV7-9 with TRBJ2-1, with 12 bases lining up with TRBD2. From germline, CDR1 is SEHNR and CDR2 FQNEAQ (reference sequence). V lost 4 bases, J lost 7 bases, and 5 bases stayed unmatched. The CDR3 extends over 15 amino acids.

The V gene is TRBV10-3, the J gene TRBJ1-2; 7 bases are shared with TRBD1. Germline V gene data show CDR1 as ENHRY and CDR2 as SYGVKD. V shed 6 bases and J 8 bases; nucleotides not matched to a gene: 9. There are 13 residues in the CDR3. CDR3 protein: CAIRRDSATGYTF. CDR3 sequence (DNA): TGTGCCATCAGGAGGGACAGTGCTACGGGCTACACCTTC.

The CDR3 sequence is CASSQGQGRYTF. CDR3 bases: TGTGCCAGCAGCCAGGGACAGGGAAGATACACCTTC. The chain links TRBV3-1 (or the pseudogene TRBV3-2) to TRBJ1-2; 9 bases are shared with TRBD1. Germline assignment: CDR1 LGHDT and CDR2 YNNKEL (reference sequence). This CDR3 is 12 amino acids long. The V gene end was trimmed by 3 bases and the J gene end by 11 bases; junction bases not matched to a gene: 4.

CDR3 coding DNA: TGTGCCAGCAGTGAAGTAGAATGGATACGTCAGGGTACGCAGTATTTT. As protein: CASSEVEWIRQGTQYF. The V gene is TRBV6-1, the J gene TRBJ2-3; D may be TRBD1 (5 bases). The CDR3 is 16 residues long. Germline-derived CDR1 and CDR2 are MNHNS and SASEGT. Trimming took 1 base from V and 8 from J, leaving 19 bases between them.

This clone was picked up one time. The rearrangement uses TRBV4-3 and TRBJ2-4; TRBD2 aligns across 12 bases. V trimming: 4 bases; J trimming: 2 bases; junction bases outside the gene matches: 6. Germline V gene sequence: CDR1 LGHNA, CDR2 YSLEER. This CDR3 has 17 residues. The CDR3 protein is CASSPTTSGSSKNIQYF. The CDR3, as DNA: TGCGCCAGCAGCCCAACGACTAGCGGGAGTTCCAAAAACATTCAGTACTTC.

The gene calls are TRBV9 and TRBJ2-5; D remains unclear. Germline V gene data show CDR1 as SGDLS and CDR2 as YYNGEE. The CDR3 is made up of 14 amino acids. V shed 2 bases and J shed 5 bases, with 13 bases lying between them. In DNA, the CDR3 is TGTGCCAGCAGCGTCGGTAGCCGGGTGGAGACCCAGTACTTC. Its translation is CASSVGSRVETQYF.